This T cell receptor (beta chain) stems from a study of blood T cell repertoires in COVID-19. Study background: From the United States, Italy and Spain came samples of acute and convalescent COVID-19. Nucleic acid was either cDNA or gDNA, and it came from T cells, B-cell-depleted T cells, or PBMCs.

A few counts support this clone. At one end the junction does not follow the germline gene, possibly because of a read error. Germline lookup yields CDR1 SGHDT and CDR2 YYEEEE. The CDR3 has 12 amino acids. In the original workflow: From reference gene primer amplification, estimates of nucleated cell counts were derived. Profiling relied on immunoSEQ multiplex PCR, and the TCRdb table lists in-frame clones only, not all of them. The DNA gave D and trimming, while V, J and clone size come from that table. Here the sample spans 150,000 or so clones, around 87% being singletons. This chain connects TRBV5-6 to TRBJ2-7; D may be TRBD1 (6 bases). The TCR was taken from a man older than 75 with acute or convalescent COVID-19. The sequenced sample was peripheral blood. The CDR3 DNA is TGTGCCAGCAGCTCCCACAGGGTTTACCCAGCTTTC. Translated, it gives CASSSHRVYPAF.